This T cell receptor (beta chain) was identified during a study of T cells after yellow fever vaccination. Study background: When fractions had low cell numbers, they were prepared with SMART-Seq v4 Ultra Low Input.

TCRdb independently ran MiXCR on the 5' RACE reads; one entry per CDR3 protein. The table has some 300,000 distinct CDR3 sequences, about 7.8% seen once. Trimming left V 3 bases short and J 7 bases short, with 13 bases between. From germline, CDR1 is SGHVS and CDR2 FNYEAQ. The CDR3 totals 13 residues. The study, taken as a whole, reports: One caveat is that FACS-sorted repertoires could contain abundant clonotypes contaminating from the bulk population.

Turning to this clonotype: As yet, its antigen is unknown.

The genes are TRBV7-6 and TRBJ2-7, with D tentatively TRBD1 (7 bases). The sample consisted of PBMCs, taken around 45 days after the first yellow fever vaccination. The source is a man aged 18-30 years who received the YFV17D yellow fever vaccine. DNA for the CDR3: TGTGCCAGCAGCTTGGAGGGGGCCGGAGAGCAGTACTTC. Translation gives CASSLEGAGEQYF.